The 2 T cell receptor beta chains below were found in one sample sequenced in a study of CD8+CD57+ T cells in acquired aplastic anemia. Flow cytometry had shown expanded CD8+CD57+ cells in the patients chosen for sequencing. It was genomic DNA that served as the template for profiling TCR beta VDJ and CDR3. TCRdb reprocessed the reads with MiXCR, giving one entry per CDR3 protein. Counted here are approximately 180,000 distinct CDR3 sequences, roughly 50% occurring once; the ten biggest clones make up about 1.8%. The sample taken for sequencing was sorted CD4+, CD8+, or CD8+CD57+ T cells (not recorded which) from PBMCs. The receptors stem from a human donor with aplastic anemia.

This clonotype came up a few times. The chain carries TRBV7-2 and TRBJ1-2; no clear D. V was pared by 6 bases and J by 2 bases, with 7 bases between. The CDR3 is 12 amino acids. CDR1 is SGHTA and CDR2 is FQGNSA in the germline V gene. The CDR3 DNA sequence: TGTGCCAGCAGTGCGGGAAACTATGGCTACACCTTC. This codes for CASSAGNYGYTF.

This clonotype occurred many times. The chain has TRBV6-5 and TRBJ2-7, with a weak D call TRBD1 (6 bases). The V end was cut by 0 bases, the J end by 3 bases, with 18 bases between. CDR1 and CDR2 (germline): MNHEY, SVGAGI. This CDR3 has 17 residues. The CDR3 nucleotides are TGTGCCAGCAGTTACTCGAGCCAGGGGCGAAAAAACTACGAGCAGTACTTC. Translating it yields CASSYSSQGRKNYEQYF.